Listed below are T cell receptor beta chains from one sample, sequenced in a study of blood T cell repertoires in COVID-19. Libraries were prepared by immunoSEQ multiplex PCR; TCRdb keeps only in-frame clonotypes and omits some of them. This table has just over 95,000 clones, approximately 80% appearing once. Sequencing was carried out using peripheral blood. The receptors here all came from a man between 60 and 75 years old with acute or convalescent COVID-19. The CDR3 runs from the conserved cysteine through the conserved F or W. D genes are given only for firm matches. Size values are once, few and many counts, or a class for expanded clones, and some rows have none.

TRBJ2-7,.,TRBD2,TRBV5-4,CASRIAGTLYEQYF,TGTGCCAGTCGAATAGCGGGGACCCTCTACGAGCAGTACTTC
TRBJ1-2,.,.,TRBV12-3/TRBV12-4,CASSPRDYGYTF,TGTGCCAGCAGTCCGCGTGACTATGGCTACACCTTC
TRBJ1-6,.,TRBD1,TRBV7-8,CASRRTGGNNSPLHF,TGTGCCAGCAGACGGACAGGGGGAAACAATTCACCCCTCCACTTT
TRBJ1-2,.,.,TRBV12-5,CASGLGQAANYGYTF,TGTGCTAGTGGTTTGGGACAGGCGGCTAACTATGGCTACACCTTC
TRBJ2-2,few,TRBD1,TRBV28,CASTSTGGTGELFF,TGTGCCAGCACTTCTACAGGGGGCACCGGGGAGCTGTTTTTT
TRBJ1-2,many,TRBD1,TRBV15,CATSSSPRGQGIGYGYTF,TGTGCCACCAGCAGTTCCCCTCGTGGACAGGGAATAGGCTATGGCTACACCTTC
TRBJ2-3,.,TRBD2,TRBV3-1/TRBV3-2,CASSPLAGATDTQYF,TGTGCCAGCAGCCCCCTAGCGGGGGCCACAGATACGCAGTATTTT
TRBJ1-5,.,.,TRBV19,CASSARLGSRGQPQHF,TGTGCCAGTAGTGCTAGGTTGGGGTCTCGGGGTCAGCCCCAGCATTTT
TRBJ2-2,.,.,TRBV19,CASSPRVLFAGELFF,TGTGCCAGTAGTCCTCGGGTCCTCTTTGCCGGGGAGCTGTTTTTT
TRBJ1-2,.,TRBD1,TRBV4-3,CASSQGGAGTGLFDGYTF,TGCGCCAGCAGCCAGGGGGGGGCCGGGACAGGGTTATTCGATGGCTACACCTTC
TRBJ1-2,few,TRBD1,TRBV3-1/TRBV3-2,CASSQTLGQGYGYTF,TGTGCCAGCAGCCAAACGTTAGGACAGGGCTATGGCTACACCTTC
TRBJ2-1,.,TRBD2,TRBV4-3,CASSQDLGRRGNEQFF,TGCGCCAGCAGCCAAGATCTAGGTCGGCGGGGGAATGAGCAGTTCTTC
TRBJ2-1,.,TRBD2,TRBV6-1,CASINKASGSDEQFF,TGTGCCAGCATCAATAAGGCTAGCGGGAGCGATGAGCAGTTCTTC
TRBJ2-1,.,TRBD1,TRBV29-1,CSVEDGTGKGWNEQFF,TGCAGCGTTGAAGACGGGACAGGGAAAGGGTGGAATGAGCAGTTCTTC
TRBJ2-1,few,TRBD1,TRBV19,CASSLDPGTGGYNEQFF,TGTGCCAGTAGTCTCGACCCCGGGACAGGGGGCTACAATGAGCAGTTCTTC
TRBJ1-4,.,TRBD1,TRBV25-1,CASSHPGQGHEKLFF,TGTGCCAGCAGCCATCCGGGACAGGGACATGAAAAACTGTTTTTT
TRBJ2-3,.,TRBD2,TRBV19,CASSIGSGTATDTQYF,TGTGCCAGTAGTATTGGTAGCGGGACGGCCACAGATACGCAGTATTTT
TRBJ2-5,.,TRBD1,TRBV19,CASSPGQGVQTQYF,TGTGCCAGTAGTCCGGGACAGGGAGTACAGACCCAGTACTTC
TRBJ1-2,.,.,TRBV19,CASTPGRSYGYTF,TGTGCCAGTACCCCAGGGCGCTCCTATGGCTACACCTTC
TRBJ2-3,.,TRBD2,TRBV19,CASTRGLAGDTDTQYF,TGTGCCAGTACCCGAGGACTAGCGGGAGACACAGATACGCAGTATTTT
TRBJ2-1,.,TRBD2,TRBV4-1,CASSQDPGLAGGLYNEQFF,TGCGCCAGCAGCCAAGACCCCGGACTAGCGGGAGGGCTTTACAATGAGCAGTTCTTC
TRBJ2-5,.,TRBD2,TRBV27,CASSPTSGRRETQYF,TGTGCCAGCAGTCCGACTAGCGGGAGGAGGGAGACCCAGTACTTC
TRBJ2-1,.,TRBD2,TRBV24-1,CATRASGGDEQFF,TGTGCCACCAGGGCTAGCGGGGGTGATGAGCAGTTCTTC
TRBJ2-1,.,TRBD2,TRBV11-2,CASSWGLVYEQFF,TGTGCCAGCAGCTGGGGACTAGTCTATGAGCAGTTCTTC